Below are 23 T cell receptor beta chains sequenced from a single sample in a study of glioma-infiltrating T cells. TCR alpha and beta CDR3 regions were amplified from RNA using iRepertoire nested multiplex PCR. TCRdb ran MiXCR on the multiplex PCR reads and lists one entry per CDR3 protein. The data contain around 130,000 distinct CDR3 sequences, approximately 24% of them singletons. The material sequenced was glioma tissue, nonneoplastic brain tissue, or PBMCs (not recorded which). The receptors were sampled from a human donor with low-grade glioma or glioblastoma, undergoing nonglioma brain surgery, or in good health (not recorded which).

This clonotype was observed a few times. J is TRBJ2-1 and V is TRBV3-1, with a weak D call TRBD1 (6 bases). Germline V lookup: CDR1 LGHDT, CDR2 YNNKEL (reference sequence). This CDR3 contains 12 residues. V was clipped by 4 bases and J by 8 bases, with 9 bases between them. The CDR3 region is CASSPRQDEQFF. CDR3 nucleotides: TGTGCCAGCAGCCCCCGACAGGATGAGCAGTTCTTC.

About this clonotype: A single base separates this from a much larger clone, so it may be a read error. This CDR3 fails to terminate in the conserved phenylalanine or tryptophan, so it likely reflects a read error. V gene TRBV15 combines with J gene TRBJ2-1; D is tentatively TRBD1 or TRBD2 (5 bases each). V lost 1 base, J lost 9 bases, and 10 bases lay in between. The CDR3 is made up of 13 amino acids. CDR1 is LNHNV, CDR2 YYDKDF, per germline (reference sequence). The CDR3, as DNA: TGTGCCACCAGCAGAGGTGGGGGACCTGAGCAGTTCCTC. Translating gives CATSRGGGPEQFL.

This clonotype has a count of ten or more. The V call is TRBV6-1, the J call TRBJ2-5; 8 nucleotides match TRBD2. CDR1 and CDR2 from the germline V gene are MNHNS and SASEGT. The CDR3 spans 13 residues. V was pared by 6 bases and J by 2 bases, with 2 bases of the junction left unmatched. The DNA of the CDR3 is TGTGCCAGCAGAACGGGGGGGCAAGAGACCCAGTACTTC. This translates into CASRTGGQETQYF.

This clonotype turned up a few times. This chain joins TRBV7-3 and TRBJ2-1; TRBD2 matches at 10 bases. Germline V gene sequence: CDR1 SGHTA, CDR2 FQGTGA. The CDR3 contains 15 residues. V trimming: 5 bases; J trimming: 5 bases; junction bases outside the gene matches: 6. The CDR3 region is CASSPGTSANNEQFF. In DNA, the CDR3 is TGTGCCAGCAGCCCCGGGACTAGCGCGAACAATGAGCAGTTCTTC.

This clonotype came up many times. V usage is TRBV6-2 or TRBV6-3 and J usage is TRBJ2-1, with D tentatively TRBD1 (6 bases). This CDR3 has 13 residues. Per the germline V gene, CDR1 is MNHEY and CDR2 is SVGEGT. V was pared by 2 bases and J by 5 bases, with 7 bases between. CDR3 coding DNA: TGTGCCAGCAGTTACGCAGGGGACAATGAGCAGTTCTTC. It yields the protein CASSYAGDNEQFF.

In its sample, this clonotype was seen many times. This chain links TRBV6-1 with TRBJ1-5; a possible D gene is TRBD1 (6 bases). CDR1 MNHNS and CDR2 SASEGT come from the germline V gene. Trimming stripped 2 bases from V and 0 bases from J, with 17 bases between. This CDR3 is built from 18 residues. CDR3 nucleotide sequence: TGTGCCAGCAGTGAACTAAGGACAGTTTCCTATAGCAATCAGCCCCAGCATTTT. Its protein product is CASSELRTVSYSNQPQHF.

This clonotype has only a few counts. The CDR3 spells CASSPLMSSNSPLHF. DNA for the CDR3: TGTGCCAGCAGCCCCTTAATGAGCAGTAATTCACCCCTCCACTTT. The chain is built from TRBV27 and TRBJ1-6; D not certain. Germline CDR1 reads MNHEY; CDR2 reads SMNVEV (reference sequence). The CDR3 has 15 residues. Trimming pared 6 bases from V and 6 bases from J, leaving 15 bases between.

J is TRBJ2-5 and V is TRBV5-6; D is undetermined. V lost 0 bases and J 4 bases, leaving 7 bases between the germline ends. CDR3 length equals 13 residues. Germline-derived CDR1 and CDR2 are SGHDT and YYEEEE. The CDR3 nucleotides are TGTGCCAGCAGCTTGGTGGGGTTAGAGACCCAGTACTTC. Residues: CASSLVGLETQYF.

The chain has TRBV7-2 and TRBJ1-5, with D possibly matching TRBD1 (6 bases). Germline CDR1 and CDR2: SGHTA and FQGNSA. With 5 bases removed from V and 2 bases from J, the gap between germline ends came to 13 bases. This CDR3 region has 15 residues. The CDR3 reads CASSPRGRGNQPQHF. The CDR3 nucleotides are TGTGCCAGCAGCCCCAGGGGCCGGGGCAATCAGCCCCAGCATTTT.

The genes are TRBV15 and TRBJ2-3; D might be TRBD1 (6 bases). CDR3 length: 15 residues. CDR1 is LNHNV and CDR2 is YYDKDF in the germline V gene (reference sequence). V lost 3 bases and J 0 bases, leaving 10 bases between the germline ends. The CDR3: CATSSRTASTDTQYF. CDR3 DNA: TGTGCCACCAGCAGTAGGACAGCGAGCACAGATACGCAGTATTTT.

This rearrangement joins TRBV18 to TRBJ2-6; D might be TRBD2 (5 bases). CDR1 is KGHSH and CDR2 is LQKENI in the germline V gene. The CDR3 extends over 13 amino acids. The V end was cut by 8 bases, the J end by 12 bases, with 17 bases between. The CDR3 sequence is CASEEAPQPVLTF. CDR3 nucleotides: TGTGCCAGCGAGGAGGCCCCCCAACCCGTCCTGACTTTC.

In regard to this clonotype: Mismatch with germline at one junction end may stem from a read error. The chain employs TRBV9 and TRBJ1-1; D is unresolved. Per germline, CDR1 SGDLS and CDR2 YYNGEE. The CDR3 sequence is 15 residues long. The CDR3, as DNA: TGTGCCGGCAGCGTGTCAGGACTCATGAACACTGAAGCTTTCTTT. This sequence encodes CAGSVSGLMNTEAFF.

This clonotype was counted at least ten times. The rearrangement joins TRBV20-1 to TRBJ2-5, with D perhaps matching TRBD1 (6 bases). The germline V gene encodes CDR1 DFQATT and CDR2 SNEGSKA (reference sequence). The CDR3 covers 14 residues. The V end was cut by 7 bases, the J end by 4 bases, with 19 bases between. In DNA, the CDR3 is TGCAGTGTCAGACCCCCTGCAGGGGCAGAGACCCAGTACTTC. Its protein product is CSVRPPAGAETQYF.

As for this clonotype: This may be a read error, as it is one base from a much larger clone. V and J are TRBV25-1 and TRBJ1-2; TRBD1 might be the D (6 bases). Germline CDR1 MGHDK, CDR2 SYGVNS. V was cut by 4 bases and J by 4 bases, with 10 bases left in between. CDR3 length equals 13 residues. The CDR3 loop reads CASSAGQTYGYTF. The CDR3 nucleotides read TGTGCCAGCAGTGCCGGACAGACCTATGGCTACACCTTC.

This rearrangement joins TRBV4-1 to TRBJ2-7; the match to TRBD1 covers 8 bases. Germline trimming cut 0 bases from V and 0 bases from J; bases unmatched to any gene: 7. Germline V gene data show CDR1 as MGHRA and CDR2 as YSYEKL. The CDR3 has 17 amino acids. As DNA, the CDR3 is TGCGCCAGCAGCCAAGACCCCGGGACAGGCAGCTCCTACGAGCAGTACGTC. This codes for CASSQDPGTGSSYEQYV.

This chain joins TRBV6-1 and TRBJ2-7; D is uncertain. Germline CDR1 and CDR2: MNHNS and SASEGT. The CDR3 covers 14 residues. V dropped 6 bases and J dropped 5 bases, with 17 bases sitting between them. The CDR3: CASSLRSPWDEQYV. The DNA of the CDR3 is TGTGCCAGCAGCCTCCGGAGCCCGTGGGACGAGCAGTACGTC.

A remark on this clonotype: This may be a read error: a much more frequent sequence differs by one nucleotide. The chain uses TRBV29-1 and TRBJ2-5, with a possible D match to TRBD1 (5 bases). Germline V gene sequence: CDR1 SQVTM, CDR2 ANQGSEA. CDR3 size: 12 residues. This CDR3 reads CSVGRGVKTRYF. The DNA for the CDR3 is TGCAGCGTTGGAAGGGGTGTGAAGACCCGGTACTTC.

There are many counts of this clonotype. The rearrangement uses TRBV25-1 and TRBJ2-2, with TRBD2 as a possible D gene (7 bases). This CDR3 has 14 residues. Deletions cut 1 base from V and 8 bases from J, with 11 bases between. CDR1 is MGHDK and CDR2 is SYGVNS in the germline V gene. CDR3 region: CASSEWGGAGELFF. CDR3 DNA sequence: TGTGCCAGCAGTGAATGGGGGGGCGCGGGGGAGCTGTTTTTT.

As for this clonotype: A read error may explain this, as a much larger clone is one base away. The gene calls are TRBV6-2 or TRBV6-3 and TRBJ2-5; D is perhaps TRBD1 or TRBD2 (5 bases each). The V gene lost 0 bases and the J gene lost 2 bases, with 10 bases spanning the gap. The CDR3 contains 15 residues. Per germline, CDR1 MNHEY and CDR2 SVGEGT. The CDR3 reads CASSYSIWGQETQYF. For the CDR3, the DNA is TGTGCCAGCAGTTACTCGATCTGGGGGCAAGAGACCCAGTACTTC.

This clonotype was picked up many times. The chain has TRBV12-3 or TRBV12-4 and TRBJ2-1; D is undetermined. Trimming pared 3 bases from V and 6 bases from J, leaving 6 bases between. The CDR3 sequence is 12 residues long. CDR3 sequence: CASSLGTNEQFF. As DNA, the CDR3 is TGTGCCAGCAGTTTGGGAACCAATGAGCAGTTCTTC.

The V call is TRBV20-1, the J call TRBJ1-2, with 7 bases that match TRBD1. The V gene's germline CDR1 is DFQATT and CDR2 SNEGSKA (reference sequence). Germline trimming cut 6 bases from V and 4 bases from J; bases unmatched to any gene: 11. The CDR3 has 14 amino acids. For the CDR3, the DNA is TGCAGTGCACTTACCCGGGACAGAGGCTATGGCTACACCTTC. Protein: CSALTRDRGYGYTF.

This chain connects TRBV11-2 to TRBJ2-4; D might be TRBD1 (5 bases). There are 14 residues in the CDR3. Germline V gene sequence: CDR1 SGHAT, CDR2 FQNNGV. Trimming took 2 bases from V and 6 from J, leaving 11 bases between them. CDR3 protein: CASSLKGLGNIQYF. The DNA of the CDR3 is TGTGCCAGCAGCTTAAAGGGGCTGGGAAACATTCAGTACTTC. Looking up the rest from reference TRBV11-2 and TRBJ2-4 gives the full variable domain: EAGVAQSPRYKIIEKRQSVAFWCNPISGHATLYWYQQILGQGPKLLIQFQNNGVVDDSQLPKDRFSAERLKGVDSTLKIQPAKLEDSAVYLCASSLKGLGNIQYFGAGTRLSVL.

V is TRBV6-1 and J is TRBJ1-3; possible D gene TRBD1, 6 bases. Trimming left V 5 bases short and J 3 bases short, with 14 bases between. This CDR3 is built from 15 residues. CDR1 is MNHNS and CDR2 is SASEGT in the germline V gene. DNA of the CDR3: TGTGCCAGCAGTCCCACAGGGAGAAGTGGAAACACCATATATTTT. This codes for CASSPTGRSGNTIYF.